This T cell receptor beta chain was captured in a study of T cells after yellow fever vaccination. Turning to the study itself: SMART-Seq v4 Ultra Low Input served to prepare low-cell-number fractions.

Study conclusions and caveats: It was a weaker secondary response, yet one that peaked faster, at day 5 versus 15. Of the clonotypes, a small share occurred in both CD4 and CD8 compartments.

As regards this clonotype: Its antigen is not known.

TCR cDNA was made by 5'RACE template switching, adding a universal primer site and UMIs. Using its own MiXCR run on the 5' RACE reads, TCRdb lists one record per CDR3 protein. The table shows some 340,000 distinct CDR3 sequences, with 9.5% to 12% occurring only once. Germline values: CDR1 MNHEY, CDR2 SVGAGI. This CDR3 has 14 amino acids. V gave up 5 bases and J gave up 2 bases, with 12 bases separating them. The chain couples TRBV6-5 to TRBJ1-2; perhaps TRBD1 as D (5 bases). This material consisted of CD4+ T cells sorted from PBMCs, taken 45 days after the yellow fever booster vaccination. The receptor's source is a man in his late teens or twenties who received the YFV17D yellow fever vaccine. The CDR3 region is CASSQTTENYGYTF. DNA of the CDR3: TGTGCCAGCAGTCAGACGACAGAGAACTATGGCTACACCTTC.